This TCR beta chain is drawn from a study of cytomegalovirus exposure and HLA in healthy donors (dated 2017 in TCRdb). Regarding the research as a whole: In an earlier analysis of some 550 of the donors, less than 350 Gb of sequence data and 90 million to 120 million unique TCR beta sequences from 180 million or so T cells were reported. Genome-wide SNP genotypes for about 55% of the roughly 670 donors were used in a later genetic analysis, which treated that subset as a discovery cohort. The number of typed donors differed by locus: about 629-630 for A, B, C, DRB1 and DQB1; 500 to 550 for DQA1; some 590 for DPA1; and 450 to 480 for DPB1. In an earlier analysis of 587 of the donors, high-throughput TCR beta sequencing was used to judge whether each TCR beta V gene segment behaved as functional or pseudogenic. The T cell repertoires of 550 to 850 subjects were profiled by immunosequencing and related to cytomegalovirus serostatus. Among 300 to 450 genotyped donors of the cohort, an average of about 240,000 unique TCR beta nucleotide sequences were sequenced per donor, around 18% of them non-productive. Approximately 300 gigabases of sequencing data and approximately 92 million unique TCR sequences made up an early release that covered approximately 700 HLA-typed donors. The study combined high-throughput TCR immunosequencing, statistical association of individual TCRs with disease status, and machine learning to predict cytomegalovirus infection status. All discovery cohort repertoires had been generated using a single sequencing platform. In the later analysis, no new phenotypic data were used to find candidate immune exposures; instead, reliance was placed on TCR beta sequences and their occurrence across donors. A few DR-DQ haplotypes were treated as single units for association and clustering because of strong linkage in the cohort. Of the roughly 400 genotyped donors, less than 90% were placed in the genetic ancestry cluster associated with self-reported Caucasian donors. Along with the roughly 670-subject first cohort, a separate validation cohort of some 130 different subjects was used. Class I and class II HLA loci were covered by the typing at four-digit resolution. In a later analysis, previously published TCR beta repertoires from 550 to 700 donors were re-analyzed and high-resolution HLA genotyping was added so that TCR occurrence patterns could be studied. Alongside the repertoire data, information on donor age, sex, ethnicity and CMV serostatus was compiled. The study aimed to test whether cataloging public T cell receptors could reveal signatures of past pathogen exposure.

Libraries were built with the immunoSEQ multiplex PCR assay. The multiplex PCR relied on a mix of 60 forward primers for TCR Vbeta segments and 13 reverse primers for TCR Jbeta segments. Amplification of the CDR3 region of rearranged TCR beta genes was performed with a multiplex PCR assay on genomic DNA. Amplified TCR beta libraries were sequenced as 87-base-pair reads on the Illumina HiSeq System. Concerning the study's data processing: A later analysis tallied 80 million to 95 million unique TCR beta chains across the 666 repertoires, and 10 million to 11 million of those chains were shared by two or more donors. To remove PCR and sequencing errors, raw reads were error-corrected and collapsed into unique sequences using a nearest-neighbor algorithm that merged closely related sequences. CDR3 sequences were aligned to IMGT reference sequences to assign V, D and J gene segments. For a sequence to be retained, a match of at least six nucleotides was required to both a V gene segment and a J gene segment. A rearrangement was called productive if the CDR3 had no stop codons and remained in frame with V and J, and every other rearrangement was called non-productive. Following IMGT convention, CDR3 was defined as the stretch from the second conserved V-encoded cysteine to the conserved J-encoded phenylalanine. The earlier analysis of some 550 of the donors excluded any sequence lacking an unambiguous match to a single V gene segment. In an earlier analysis of 587 of the donors, a V segment was called functional when productive rearrangements were above 56.7%, and segregating when the standard deviation between donors exceeded 5%. A statistical classification framework was built for diagnosing cytomegalovirus status from the catalog of TCR beta chain sequences. V and J gene assignment, in a later analysis, came from comparing TCR nucleotide sequences with IMGT/GENE-DB human TR gene sequences. The TCRdist pipeline was used in a later analysis to assign CDR3 sequences and most-parsimonious VDJ recombination scenarios. A later analysis defined each TCR beta chain by its CDR3 amino acid sequence plus V-gene family, and excluded reads lacking a unique V-gene family. To address suspected cross-contamination and a sequencing artifact, a later analysis removed around 590 highly shared, low-generation-probability nucleotide sequences. In a later analysis, a clonal expansion index for each public chain was calculated from normalized within-repertoire ranks of inferred template counts. Generation probabilities in a later analysis came from a VDJ recombination model fitted to out-of-frame rearrangements, and those results were checked against IGoR. In a later analysis, hypergeometric tests were used to score TCR-TCR, TCR-HLA and TCR-CMV co-occurrence, with a repertoire-size bias correction applied to TCR pairs. A later analysis estimated false discovery rates by permuting HLA or CMV assignments 20 times. In a later analysis, co-occurring TCRs were grouped using DBSCAN, and TCRdist sequence similarity was added for clustering within HLA-allele-positive subsets. Co-occurrence clustering excluded repertoires with fewer than 30,000 or more than 120,000 public chains, plus five with anomalous nucleotide sharing. In its TCRdb copy, this immuneACCESS table keeps in-frame sequences only and misses some clones. Where compared with another copy, unresolved V genes explain less than half of these, and the others have no known cause. V and J calls and clone size are those listed in that table; D and trimming were worked out from the DNA. The sample contains more than 90,000 clones, around 74% of them found a single time. The leading ten clones occupy 4.8% of the sample.

Study-wide findings and limitations: Approximately 18 rarely observed V segments, including chromosome 9 orphons, were excluded from the earlier analysis of several hundred of the donors because counts were too low. In a later analysis, the rate of TCR association differed among HLA loci, with DRB1 alleles having the most associated TCRs and HLA-C alleles having the fewest. In vitro tests confirmed that three of the cytomegalovirus-associated TCR beta chains recognize cytomegalovirus antigens. The cohort was sequenced for TCR beta chains only, and without alpha or paired-chain data the features that could be detected were limited. Presence/absence analyses assumed roughly uniform sequencing depth across donors, an assumption that may not hold. In a later analysis, HLA-associated TCR beta chains were found to be more clonally expanded and to have lower generation probabilities than equally common non-associated chains. Broadly in line with IMGT annotations, most TCR beta V segments showed up in productive rearrangements about 87% or about 30% of the time in an earlier analysis of 587 of the donors. A further reported finding was that TCR beta sequences accurately predicted the HLA-A and HLA-B alleles for most subjects in the first cohort. In a later analysis, several top co-occurrence clusters were reported to appear linked to parvovirus B19, influenza, CMV and Epstein-Barr virus. In a later analysis, some 18,000 TCR beta sequences were associated with specific HLA alleles at a false discovery rate of 0.05. It was suggested by the authors that the approach could potentially be generalized to other disease states and immunological phenotypes. The sequencing pipeline was judged likely to have produced a cluster of highly shared sequence variants as a technical artifact. A total of about 180 TCR beta chains were listed by the study as associated with cytomegalovirus. Because HLA typing was missing for some donors at each locus, association tests included only the typed subset. Most CMV-associated TCR beta chains appeared to be HLA-restricted in a later analysis, and the HLA associations seemed to be driven largely by CMV exposure. In a later genetic analysis, a missense DCLRE1C variant was associated with V-gene and J-gene trimming of TCR beta chains, and the association was replicated in an independent cohort. While some public TCRs were present in many individuals, most TCR sequences turned up only very rarely across donors. The classifier was reported to diagnose cytomegalovirus status with high specificity and sensitivity in both the original and validation cohorts. Strong co-occurrence of HLA alleles, especially DR and DQ, made assigning TCR associations to individual alleles difficult. A later genetic analysis reported fewer N-insertions in productive TCRs among donors in an Asian-associated ancestry cluster than the roughly 700-donor mean. CMV serostatus was the only immune exposure information available for the cohort. Correlated functional status among segregating V segments might reflect linkage disequilibrium, but an unknown experimental factor could not be ruled out.

The cohort consisted of hundreds of healthy bone marrow donors. Cohort members were all nominally healthy when sampled, although unrecorded immune exposures were likely present. The donor was CMV seropositive and was included in the group of 250 to 350 seropositive cohort members. A peripheral blood sample was collected from each donor, and TCR beta sequencing was performed on peripheral blood mononuclear cells. Genomic DNA extraction from the blood cell samples was performed with the Qiagen DNeasy Blood Extraction Kit. Details on this clone: The specificity of this receptor is unknown. No qualities accompany the bases; no much larger clone lies one base away.

The sequenced material came from PBMCs. The clonotype was recovered from a man aged 25-45 years in good health and CMV-seropositive.

The nucleotide sequence is TGTGCCAGCAGTTTAGGGACAGGGACCGAGACCCAGTACTTC. Its coded protein is CASSLGTGTETQYF. The chain couples TRBV27 to TRBJ2-5, with TRBD1 identical over 9 junction bases. Germline trimming: 2 bases from V, 5 bases from J; junction bases outside gene matches: 3. The CDR3 spans 14 residues, from the cysteine through the phenylalanine. Of the read, only the CDR3 DNA is kept; its 42 bases are in frame from base 1. According to the germline V gene (reference sequence), CDR1 reads MNHEY and CDR2 reads SMNVEV.